This T cell receptor beta chain came from a study of cytomegalovirus exposure and HLA in healthy donors. Whole-study findings and limits: An analysis that was carried out later associated 15,000 to 20,000 TCR beta sequences with HLA alleles at 0.05 false discovery rate. Many donors shared some public TCRs, even though most TCR sequences were rare. The records held CMV serostatus as the only immune exposure information.

In the PCR, 60 Vbeta and 13 Jbeta primers were used. Using immunoSEQ multiplex PCR, the repertoire was profiled, and TCRdb retains in-frame clones only, with some absent. The sample shows approximately 210,000 clones, roughly 80% of them seen only once. With V trimmed by 7 bases and J by 4 bases, 18 bases remained unmatched. CDR3 length: 16 amino acids. Germline CDR1 and CDR2: SQVTM and ANQGSEA. This clone came up once. Antigen: not known. This receptor was identified in a woman in her twenties or thirties in good health and CMV-seropositive. Sequencing was carried out using PBMCs. V and J are TRBV29-1 and TRBJ1-2; 7 bases map to TRBD1. DNA for the CDR3: TGCAGCGCCGGAGCGACAGGGTCCCACCAAATCTATGGCTACACCTTC. This translates into CSAGATGSHQIYGYTF. Drawing the rest from reference TRBV29-1 and TRBJ1-2, the complete variable domain is SAVISQKPSRDICQRGTSLTIQCQVDSQVTMMFWYRQQPGQSLTLIATANQGSEATYESGFVIDKFPISRPNLTFSTLTVSNMSPEDSSIYLCSAGATGSHQIYGYTFGSGTRLTVV.